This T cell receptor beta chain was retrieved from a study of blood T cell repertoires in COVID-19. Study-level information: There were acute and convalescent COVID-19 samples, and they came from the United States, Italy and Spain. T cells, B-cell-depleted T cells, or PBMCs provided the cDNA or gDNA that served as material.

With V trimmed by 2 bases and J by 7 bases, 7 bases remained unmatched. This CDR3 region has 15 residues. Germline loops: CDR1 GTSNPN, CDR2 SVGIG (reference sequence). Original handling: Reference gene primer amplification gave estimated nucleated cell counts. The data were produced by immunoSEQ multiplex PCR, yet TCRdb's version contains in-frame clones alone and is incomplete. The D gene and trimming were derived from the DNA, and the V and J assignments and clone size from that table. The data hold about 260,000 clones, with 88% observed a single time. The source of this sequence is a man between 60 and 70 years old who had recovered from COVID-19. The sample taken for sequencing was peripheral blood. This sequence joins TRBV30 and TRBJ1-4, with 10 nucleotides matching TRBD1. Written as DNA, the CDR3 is TGTGCCTGGAGTCATGACAGGGGGCGAGCTGAAAAACTGTTTTTT. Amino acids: CAWSHDRGRAEKLFF.